This T cell receptor beta chain came from a study of OX40 agonist ivuxolimab in advanced cancers. Libraries were prepared by immunoSEQ multiplex PCR; TCRdb keeps only in-frame clonotypes and omits some of them. This sample has more than 9,500 clones, with roughly 84% found just once. Study conclusions and caveats: The work left the antigen specificity of expanded peripheral T cells undetermined. Individuals who were partial responders at 0.1-3.0 mg/kg had clonal expansion that ranked among the lowest.

Germline V lookup: CDR1 SGHNT, CDR2 YYREEE (reference sequence). The CDR3 extends over 13 amino acids. About this clone: Its antigen remains unknown. Germline is not matched at one junction end, which may reflect a read error.

Sequencing used CD4+ or CD8+ T cells sorted from blood, obtained in a trial of the OX40 agonist ivuxolimab. This chain links TRBV5-4 with TRBJ2-7, with D unresolved. This receptor was taken from an adult with an advanced solid tumor such as melanoma, head and neck, liver or kidney cancer. The CDR3 DNA reads TGTGCCAACAGCAACGGACCGGCCGACGAGCAGTACTTC. Translation gives CANSNGPADEQYF.